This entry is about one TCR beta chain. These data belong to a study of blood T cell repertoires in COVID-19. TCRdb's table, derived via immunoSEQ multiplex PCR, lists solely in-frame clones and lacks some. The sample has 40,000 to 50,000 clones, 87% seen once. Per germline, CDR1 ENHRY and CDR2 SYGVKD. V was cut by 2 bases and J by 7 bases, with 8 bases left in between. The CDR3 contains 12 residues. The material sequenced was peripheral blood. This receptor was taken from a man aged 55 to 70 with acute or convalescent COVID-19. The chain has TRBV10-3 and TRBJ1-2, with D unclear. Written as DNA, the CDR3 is TGTGCCATCAGTGAGAGGACTCGTGGCTACACCTTC. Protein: CAISERTRGYTF.